One TCR beta chain is described in this entry. Antigen: not known. The entry originates in a study of OX40 agonist ivuxolimab in advanced cancers. The V and J ends lost 2 bases and 7 bases, in that order; junction bases with no gene match: 13. CDR1 and CDR2 (germline): SNHLY, FYNNEI. The CDR3 is 18 amino acids. Assay used: immunoSEQ multiplex PCR; TCRdb lists only in-frame clones, some missing. The sample holds 72,000 or so clones, around 87% seen once. The study, taken as a whole, reports: Among T cells, CD8+ cells averaged more expanded clones than CD4+ cells.

V usage is TRBV2 and J usage is TRBJ1-6; 8 positions match TRBD1. The source of this sequence is an adult with an advanced solid tumor such as melanoma, head and neck, liver or kidney cancer. The sample consisted of CD4+ or CD8+ T cells sorted from blood, taken in a trial of the OX40 agonist ivuxolimab. The CDR3 is CASSESAGGAASNSPLHF. CDR3 in DNA: TGTGCCAGCAGTGAATCTGCAGGGGGCGCCGCCAGCAATTCACCCCTCCACTTT.